This T cell receptor (beta chain) was identified during a study of PD-1 blockade in classical Hodgkin lymphoma. The assay was immunoSEQ multiplex PCR, and TCRdb's table has in-frame clones only and misses some. The sample includes about 15,000 clones, approximately 88% of them seen just once. This CDR3 is built from 15 residues. The V and J ends lost 1 base and 3 bases respectively, with 10 bases between them. CDR1 and CDR2 (germline): SEHNR, FQNEAQ (reference sequence). All the patients suffered relapse after autologous stem cell transplantation, and brentuximab vedotin exposure differed. This chain uses TRBV7-9 with TRBJ1-5, with no clear D. Sample: peripheral blood mononuclear cells (PBMCs), taken before the second cycle of nivolumab. The receptor comes from a human donor with classical Hodgkin lymphoma. As DNA, the CDR3 is TGTGCCAGCAGCTTAGGTCCAGGATTCAATCAGCCCCAGCATTTT. It encodes CASSLGPGFNQPQHF.